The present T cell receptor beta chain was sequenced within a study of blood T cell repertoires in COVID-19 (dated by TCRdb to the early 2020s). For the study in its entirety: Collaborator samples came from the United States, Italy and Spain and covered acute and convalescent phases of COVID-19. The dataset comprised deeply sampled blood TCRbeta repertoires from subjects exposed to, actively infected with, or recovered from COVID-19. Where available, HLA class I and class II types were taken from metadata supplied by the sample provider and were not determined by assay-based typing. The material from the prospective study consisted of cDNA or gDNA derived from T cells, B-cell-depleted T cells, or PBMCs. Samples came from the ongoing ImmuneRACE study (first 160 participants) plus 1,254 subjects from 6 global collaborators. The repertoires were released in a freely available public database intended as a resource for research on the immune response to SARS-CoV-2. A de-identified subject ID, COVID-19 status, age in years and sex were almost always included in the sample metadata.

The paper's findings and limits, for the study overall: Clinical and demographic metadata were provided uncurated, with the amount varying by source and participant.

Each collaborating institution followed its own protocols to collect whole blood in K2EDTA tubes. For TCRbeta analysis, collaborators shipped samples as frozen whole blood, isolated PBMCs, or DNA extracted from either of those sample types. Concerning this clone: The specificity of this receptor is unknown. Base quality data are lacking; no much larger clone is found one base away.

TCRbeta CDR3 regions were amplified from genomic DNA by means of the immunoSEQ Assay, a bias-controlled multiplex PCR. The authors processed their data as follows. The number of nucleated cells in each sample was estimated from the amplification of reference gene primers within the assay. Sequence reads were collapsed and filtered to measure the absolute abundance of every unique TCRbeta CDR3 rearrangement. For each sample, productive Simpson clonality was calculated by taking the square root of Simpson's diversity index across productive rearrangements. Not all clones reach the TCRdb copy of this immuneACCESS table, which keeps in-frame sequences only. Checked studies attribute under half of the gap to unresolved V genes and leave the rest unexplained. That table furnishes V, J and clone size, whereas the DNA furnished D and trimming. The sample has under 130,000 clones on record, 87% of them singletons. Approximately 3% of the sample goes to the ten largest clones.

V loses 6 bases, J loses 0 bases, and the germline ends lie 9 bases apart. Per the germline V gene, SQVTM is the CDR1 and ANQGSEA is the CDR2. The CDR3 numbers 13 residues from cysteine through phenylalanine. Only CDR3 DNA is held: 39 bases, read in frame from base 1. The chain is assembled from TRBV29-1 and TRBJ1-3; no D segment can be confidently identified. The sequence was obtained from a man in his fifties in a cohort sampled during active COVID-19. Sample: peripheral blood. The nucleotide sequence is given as TGCAGCGTCTGGACTGACTCTGGAAACACCATATATTTT. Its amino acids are CSVWTDSGNTIYF.